Described below is a single T cell receptor beta chain sequence and its context. The record originates from a study of Ad26.COV2.S vaccination and SARS-CoV-2 variants. Across the whole study: Intramuscular Ad26.COV2.S doses were given once or twice, 56 days apart.

Data came from immunoSEQ multiplex PCR; TCRdb stores just in-frame clones and leaves some out. This table has 300,000 to 350,000 clones, approximately 80% appearing once. Trimming left V 7 bases short and J 9 bases short, with 15 bases between. Germline CDR1 MNHEY, CDR2 SVGAGI. The CDR3 totals 12 residues. This sample's treatment: roughly 20 received Ad26.COV2.S at low or high dose, single or two shots; 5 received placebo; per-sample allocation not given. It was on day 63 after the first vaccine or placebo injection that samples were taken. The chain carries TRBV6-5 and TRBJ1-1; D is ambiguous. The clonotype was recovered from a person aged 18-65 years who received the Ad26.COV2.S COVID-19 vaccine or a placebo. The material was peripheral blood, obtained in a trial of Ad26.COV2.S vaccine versus placebo. The CDR3 region has the DNA TGTGCCAGCAAGGGTTTGGAGGGAAAAGCTTTCTTT. It yields the protein CASKGLEGKAFF.